The 10 T cell receptor beta chains listed next were all sequenced from one sample in a study of Ad26.COV2.S vaccination and SARS-CoV-2 variants. Some clones are missing from TCRdb's copy, which holds only in-frame ones; the method was immunoSEQ multiplex PCR. Among 440,000 or so clones, less than 95% were seen once, and the ten largest hold 4.3%. Described treatment: roughly 20 received Ad26.COV2.S at low or high dose, single or two shots; five or six received placebo; per-sample allocation not given. Collection of the samples took place on day 63 after the first injection of vaccine or placebo. Sequences were derived from peripheral blood, sampled in a trial of Ad26.COV2.S vaccine versus placebo. The receptors were gathered from a person aged 18-65 years who received the Ad26.COV2.S COVID-19 vaccine or a placebo.

The rearrangement links TRBV11-3 to TRBJ2-6; no definite D call. V was cut by 1 base and J by 0 bases, with 4 bases left in between. This CDR3 region has 15 residues. In germline, CDR1 is SGHNT, CDR2 YENEEA. The CDR3 here is CASSLGGSGANVLTF. Written as DNA, the CDR3 is TGTGCCAGCAGCTTAGGGGGCTCTGGGGCCAACGTCCTGACTTTC.

This clone was seen a handful of times. The chain links TRBV28 to TRBJ2-4; D is possibly TRBD1 (6 bases). In germline, CDR1 is MDHEN, CDR2 SYDVKM. This CDR3 has 19 residues. The V gene lost 6 bases and the J gene lost 1 base, with 25 bases spanning the gap. The CDR3 loop reads CASSSLLGALEGAKNIQYF. In DNA form, the CDR3 reads TGTGCCAGCAGCTCCCTGCTGGGGGCCCTCGAAGGGGCCAAAAACATTCAGTACTTC.

The rearrangement joins TRBV11-3 to TRBJ2-3, with 7 bases that match TRBD2. The CDR3 length is 15 residues. The germline V gene encodes CDR1 SGHNT and CDR2 YENEEA. V lost 1 base and J lost 2; bases outside the gene matches: 3. The CDR3 spells CASSLGGGITDTQYF. The CDR3 nucleotides are TGTGCCAGCAGCTTAGGGGGGGGGATCACAGATACGCAGTATTTT. Complete variable domain (other parts from reference TRBV11-3 and TRBJ2-3): EAGVVQSPRYKIIEKKQPVAFWCNPISGHNTLYWYLQNLGQGPELLIRYENEEAVDDSQLPKDRFSAERLKGVDSTLKIQPAELGDSAVYLCASSLGGGITDTQYFGPGTRLTVL.

V gene TRBV9 combines with J gene TRBJ2-7; maybe TRBD2 (6 bases). Germline values: CDR1 SGDLS, CDR2 YYNGEE. Trimming took off 2 bases at V and 2 bases at J, with 11 bases between the two ends. CDR3 length: 14 amino acids. CDR3 DNA sequence: TGTGCCAGCAGCGTGGGCGGGGCACCCTACGAGCAGTACTTC. This gives the protein CASSVGGAPYEQYF. Full variable domain (remainder filled in from reference TRBV9 and TRBJ2-7): DSGVTQTPKHLITATGQRVTLRCSPRSGDLSVYWYQQSLDQGLQFLIQYYNGEERAKGNILERFSAQQFPDLHSELNLSSLELGDSALYFCASSVGGAPYEQYFGPGTRLTVT.

With regard to this clone: Other DNA sequences in the sample encode the same CDR3. V is TRBV5-1 and J is TRBJ2-1; a weak D match, TRBD2 (5 bases). Germline V lookup: CDR1 SGHRS, CDR2 YFSETQ. The CDR3 length is 14 residues. Trimming shortened V by 0 bases and J by 4 bases, and 8 bases separated the two germline ends. The CDR3 protein is CASSLGTAYNEQFF. The CDR3 nucleotides are TGCGCCAGCAGCTTGGGGACTGCTTACAATGAGCAGTTCTTC.

CDR3 protein: CASSSVSGRYEQYF. CDR3 in DNA: TGTGCCAGCAGCTCAGTAAGCGGGCGATACGAGCAGTACTTC. The chain has TRBV27 and TRBJ2-7, with D possibly matching TRBD2 (6 bases). This CDR3 contains 14 residues. Trimming took 6 bases from V and 4 from J, leaving 16 bases between them. Germline CDR1 MNHEY, CDR2 SMNVEV (reference sequence).

This clone was seen a single time. The chain uses TRBV28 and TRBJ2-1; D is unclear. The CDR3 runs to 15 residues. V was cut by 3 bases and J by 5 bases, with 14 bases left in between. CDR1 and CDR2 from the germline V gene are MDHEN and SYDVKM. The CDR3 nucleotides read TGTGCCAGCAGTTTTTTCGGCGATTTAAACAATGAGCAGTTCTTC. It translates to CASSFFGDLNNEQFF.

The chain carries TRBV19 and TRBJ1-1; TRBD1 matches 9 bases. This CDR3 region has 14 residues. The trim removed 3 bases at V and 5 bases at J, leaving 4 bases unmatched. Germline V lookup: CDR1 LNHDA, CDR2 SQIVND (reference sequence). DNA of the CDR3: TGTGCCAGTAGTATTGACAGGGGGAGGACTGAAGCTTTCTTT. Translating gives CASSIDRGRTEAFF.

The V call is TRBV2, the J call TRBJ2-5; D ambiguous. CDR1 and CDR2 (germline): SNHLY, FYNNEI. The V and J ends lost 7 bases and 2 bases respectively, with 14 bases between them. This CDR3 spans 14 amino acids. As DNA, the CDR3 is TGTGCCAGCAATAGTTTGGCAGGACAAGAGACCCAGTACTTC. It yields the protein CASNSLAGQETQYF.

This clone was detected only once. The gene calls are TRBV27 and TRBJ2-7, with a tentative D call TRBD2 (5 bases). CDR3 length: 14 residues. Trimming shortened V by 0 bases and J by 3 bases, and 9 bases separated the two germline ends. Germline CDR1 is MNHEY and CDR2 is SMNVEV (reference sequence). The CDR3 loop is CASSLSGEYYEQYF. CDR3 nucleotide sequence: TGTGCCAGCAGTTTATCGGGAGAATACTACGAGCAGTACTTC.